The next 15 T cell receptor beta chains were all read from a single sample in a study of control samples from healthy donors and cancer patients. The protocol was immunoSEQ multiplex PCR, while the TCRdb copy is restricted to in-frame clones and leaves out a portion. The sample carries 150,000 to 200,000 clones, about 94% recorded once. Sample: PBMCs. The source is a man in his fifties or sixties with colorectal cancer.

V usage is TRBV5-1 and J usage is TRBJ2-7; D gene unclear. The CDR3 is made up of 15 amino acids. The V end lost 0 bases, the J end lost 0 bases, and 10 bases lay between the germline ends. Germline values: CDR1 SGHRS, CDR2 YFSETQ. The CDR3: CASSLALGNSYEQYF. In DNA form, the CDR3 reads TGCGCCAGCAGCTTGGCCCTGGGCAACTCCTACGAGCAGTACTTC.

V is TRBV24-1 and J is TRBJ2-1, with 8 bases fitting TRBD2. Germline V gene lookup returns CDR1 KGHDR and CDR2 SFDVKD. V dropped 9 bases and J dropped 0; count of bases not matched to a gene: 0. CDR3 length: 13 residues. Written as DNA, the CDR3 is TGTGCCACCGGGACTAGCTCCTACAATGAGCAGTTCTTC. Its protein is CATGTSSYNEQFF.

The CDR3 loop reads CASSDGQGEETQYF. As DNA, the CDR3 is TGTGCCAGCAGTGACGGACAGGGGGAGGAGACCCAGTACTTC. The genes are TRBV2 and TRBJ2-5, with 10 bases lining up with TRBD1. Germline CDR1 SNHLY, CDR2 FYNNEI. V shed 3 bases and J 5 bases; nucleotides not matched to a gene: 3. The CDR3 sequence is 14 residues long.

CDR3 amino acids: CASSLAGSGNTIYF. In nucleotides, the CDR3 is TGTGCCAGCAGTTTAGCAGGCTCTGGAAACACCATATATTTT. The rearrangement joins TRBV27 to TRBJ1-3; D unresolved. The germline V gene encodes CDR1 MNHEY and CDR2 SMNVEV (reference sequence). The CDR3 has 14 residues. Trimming cost V 2 bases and J 0 bases, with 5 bases left between them.

CDR3 sequence (DNA): TGCGCCAGCAGCCCACTCGGACAGCTCTCCTATAATTCACCCCTCCACTTT. It encodes CASSPLGQLSYNSPLHF. This chain links TRBV4-1 with TRBJ1-6, with TRBD1 as a possible D gene (6 bases). The germline V gene has CDR1 MGHRA and CDR2 YSYEKL. The CDR3 covers 17 residues. Trimming left V 4 bases short and J 0 bases short, with 13 bases between.

This clone has a single count. The gene calls are TRBV6-2 or TRBV6-3 and TRBJ1-2; D gene uncertain. The CDR3 extends over 13 amino acids. Germline values: CDR1 MNHEY, CDR2 SVGEGT. Trimming shortened V by 5 bases and J by 6 bases, and 13 bases separated the two germline ends. The CDR3 nucleotides read TGTGCCAGCAGTCCGCAGGAAAGGAATGGCTACACCTTC. It yields the protein CASSPQERNGYTF.

The chain recombines TRBV3-1 (or the pseudogene TRBV3-2) with TRBJ1-1, with D hard to call. V shed 1 base and J shed 10 bases, with 13 bases lying between them. This CDR3 comprises 13 residues. CDR1 and CDR2 (germline): LGHDT, YNNKEL (reference sequence). For the CDR3, the DNA is TGTGCCAGCAGCCAAGTTACCCGGAGAGGAGCTTTCTTT. Its translation is CASSQVTRRGAFF.

V is TRBV3-1 (or the pseudogene TRBV3-2) and J is TRBJ2-7; TRBD2 agrees at 13 bases. The CDR3 has 15 residues. The germline CDR1 and CDR2 sequences are LGHDT and YNNKEL (reference sequence). V was pared by 1 base and J by 3 bases, with 0 bases of the junction left unmatched. The CDR3 DNA reads as TGTGCCAGCAGCCAAGGGACTAGCGGGGGCTACGAGCAGTACTTC. Translation gives CASSQGTSGGYEQYF.

The count of this clone is one. The chain carries TRBV3-1 (or the pseudogene TRBV3-2) and TRBJ2-3, with 10 bases matching TRBD2. The CDR3 runs to 14 residues. V shed 4 bases, J shed 8 bases, and the junction held 6 bases outside the gene matches. Germline lookup yields CDR1 LGHDT and CDR2 YNNKEL (reference sequence). The CDR3 region is CASSRLAGVLTQYF. The DNA of the CDR3 is TGTGCCAGCAGCCGCCTAGCGGGGGTCCTTACGCAGTATTTT.

This chain joins TRBV2 and TRBJ1-1, with TRBD1 identical over 8 bases. The trim removed 5 bases at V and 4 bases at J, leaving 6 bases unmatched. Germline V gene sequence: CDR1 SNHLY, CDR2 FYNNEI. This CDR3 has 14 amino acids. DNA of the CDR3: TGTGCCAGCAGTTATCAGGGGGCGCGCACTGAAGCTTTCTTT. This translates into CASSYQGARTEAFF. Drawing the rest from reference TRBV2 and TRBJ1-1, the complete variable domain is EPEVTQTPSHQVTQMGQEVILRCVPISNHLYFYWYRQILGQKVEFLVSFYNNEISEKSEIFDDQFSVERPDGSNFTLKIRSTKLEDSAMYFCASSYQGARTEAFFGQGTRLTVV.

V is TRBV7-9 and J is TRBJ1-1, with unresolved D. V shed 5 bases and J shed 10 bases, with 14 bases lying between them. Germline V lookup: CDR1 SEHNR, CDR2 FQNEAQ (reference sequence). This CDR3 has 12 amino acids. As DNA, the CDR3 is TGTGCCAGCAGCCTACTTGAGGGAGGAGCTTTCTTT. Protein sequence: CASSLLEGGAFF.

The chain uses TRBV4-3 and TRBJ1-2, with D maybe TRBD1 (5 bases). Germline CDR1 LGHNA, CDR2 YSLEER. Trimming took 0 bases from V and 4 from J, leaving 9 bases between them. CDR3 length: 14 amino acids. CDR3 nucleotides: TGCGCCAGCAGCCAAGAAGGGGCAGGCTATGGCTACACCTTC. Amino acid sequence: CASSQEGAGYGYTF.

The chain links TRBV27 to TRBJ2-7; D call uncertain. Per the germline V gene, CDR1 is MNHEY and CDR2 is SMNVEV (reference sequence). CDR3 length: 15 residues. Trimming cost V 3 bases and J 5 bases, with 17 bases left between them. The CDR3 protein is CASSLGPVAANEQYF. CDR3 sequence (DNA): TGTGCCAGCAGTTTGGGTCCTGTGGCAGCCAACGAGCAGTACTTC.

CDR3 in DNA: TGTGCCAGCAGCCCGGGCCCTCACACAGATACGCAGTATTTT. This translates into CASSPGPHTDTQYF. This chain joins TRBV7-2 and TRBJ2-3; D ambiguous. This CDR3 region has 14 residues. In germline, CDR1 is SGHTA, CDR2 FQGNSA. V was shortened by 5 bases and J by 2 bases, with 11 bases between the two germline ends.

This clone was seen just once. The chain has TRBV29-1 and TRBJ1-1, with 11 positions matching TRBD1. Germline V gene data show CDR1 as SQVTM and CDR2 as ANQGSEA. J lost 1 base, V lost 7 bases, and 5 bases had no gene match. This CDR3 has 14 amino acids. The CDR3 sequence is CSARTGGRNTEAFF. The CDR3 DNA sequence: TGCAGCGCCCGGACAGGGGGCCGGAACACTGAAGCTTTCTTT.